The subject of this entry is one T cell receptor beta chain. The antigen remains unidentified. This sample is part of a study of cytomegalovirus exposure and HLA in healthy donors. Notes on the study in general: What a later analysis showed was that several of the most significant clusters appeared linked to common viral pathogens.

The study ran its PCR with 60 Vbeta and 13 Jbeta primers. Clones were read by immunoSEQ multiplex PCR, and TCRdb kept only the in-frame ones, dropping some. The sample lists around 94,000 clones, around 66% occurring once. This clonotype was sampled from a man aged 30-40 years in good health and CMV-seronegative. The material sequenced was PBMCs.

The CDR3 DNA reads TGTGCCAGCAGCGGGGTAATGAACACTGAAGCTTTCTTT. Its translation: CASSGVMNTEAFF. The chain has TRBV6-1 and TRBJ1-1; D ambiguous. Trimming shortened V by 6 bases and J by 0 bases, and 8 bases separated the two germline ends. Looked up from germline, CDR1 is MNHNS and CDR2 is SASEGT. This CDR3 contains 13 residues.